This record looks at one T cell receptor (beta chain) sequence and its context. V dropped 0 bases and J dropped 3 bases, with 10 bases sitting between them. This CDR3 is 16 amino acids long. From germline, CDR1 is SGHRS and CDR2 YFSETQ. The sample originates from a study of blood T cell repertoires in COVID-19. Study in general: From the United States, Italy and Spain came samples of acute and convalescent COVID-19.

Profiling relied on immunoSEQ multiplex PCR, and the TCRdb table lists in-frame clones only, not all of them. The sample has some 300,000 clones; around 84% are singletons. The V and J genes are TRBV5-1 and TRBJ2-6; no definite D call. The sequence was obtained from a man between 70 and 80 years old with acute or convalescent COVID-19. Sample: peripheral blood. The CDR3, as DNA: TGCGCCAGCAGCTTGGCCGGTGGTTTTGGGGCCAACGTCCTGACTTTC. Its translation: CASSLAGGFGANVLTF.